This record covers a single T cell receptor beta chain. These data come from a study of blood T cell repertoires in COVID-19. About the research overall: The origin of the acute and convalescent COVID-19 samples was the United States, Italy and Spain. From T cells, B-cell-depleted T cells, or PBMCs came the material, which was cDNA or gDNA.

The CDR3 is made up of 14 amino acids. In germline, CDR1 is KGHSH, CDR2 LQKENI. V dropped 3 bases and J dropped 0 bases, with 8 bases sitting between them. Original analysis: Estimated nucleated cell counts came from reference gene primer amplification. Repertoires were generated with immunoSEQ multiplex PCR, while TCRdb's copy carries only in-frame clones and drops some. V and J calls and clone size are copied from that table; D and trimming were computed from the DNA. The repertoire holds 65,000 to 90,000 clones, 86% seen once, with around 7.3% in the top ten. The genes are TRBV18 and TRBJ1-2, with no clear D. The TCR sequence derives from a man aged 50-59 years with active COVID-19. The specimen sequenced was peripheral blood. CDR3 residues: CASSPLATNYGYTF. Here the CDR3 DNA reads TGTGCCAGCTCACCGCTAGCTACTAACTATGGCTACACCTTC.